The clone carrying this T cell receptor beta chain came up once. The junction and the germline gene differ at one end; a read error may be behind it. The same CDR3 can be traced to other DNA sequences in this sample. Only in-frame clones appear in the TCRdb table, and some are missing; sequencing was by immunoSEQ multiplex PCR. The sample yields over 35,000 clones, 80% to 90% seen once. This specimen comes from a study of OX40 agonist ivuxolimab in advanced cancers. Background on the study: Treatment received earlier with anti-PD-1, anti-PD-L1 or anti-CTLA-4 agents was allowed, and under 50% had some.

Sample: CD4+ or CD8+ T cells sorted from blood, taken in a trial of the OX40 agonist ivuxolimab. The clonotype was recovered from an adult with an advanced solid tumor such as melanoma, head and neck, liver or kidney cancer.

CDR3 region: CASSFSGYEGSLHF. The DNA of the CDR3 is TGTGCCAGCAGTTTTTCAGGTTACGAAGGATCCCTCCACTTC. J is TRBJ1-6 and V is TRBV27, with no clear D. Per germline, CDR1 MNHEY and CDR2 SMNVEV (reference sequence). The length of the CDR3 is 14 residues.